The 9 T cell receptor beta chains presented below share a single source sample, sequenced in a study of regulatory T cells in long-lasting Graves disease. For TCR beta, libraries came from iRepertoire HTBI primers and Arm-PCR of CDR3 regions. Each CDR3 protein is one row after TCRdb ran MiXCR on the multiplex PCR reads. The sample has a few hundred thousand distinct CDR3 sequences; less than 30% are singletons. Time point indicated: persistent/refractory GD, antithyroid drugs over 5 years with positive TRAb. RNA extracted from PBMCs served as the sequencing template. Material: peripheral blood mononuclear cells (PBMCs), obtained when the disease was refractory, from a patient treated with antithyroid drugs. The receptors shown here come from a woman in her forties with Graves disease.

This clonotype was counted at least ten times. This sequence joins TRBV28 and TRBJ1-5; no definite D call. This CDR3 contains 15 residues. Germline CDR1 reads MDHEN; CDR2 reads SYDVKM. Trimming pared 6 bases from V and 0 bases from J, leaving 12 bases between. CDR3 amino acids: CASRTLQYSNQPQHF. The CDR3 DNA sequence: TGTGCCAGCAGAACCCTGCAATATAGCAATCAGCCCCAGCATTTT.

This chain joins TRBV30 and TRBJ1-1, with a tentative D call TRBD1 (6 bases). This CDR3 spans 13 amino acids. Germline CDR1 and CDR2: GTSNPN and SVGIG (reference sequence). V was trimmed by 4 bases and J by 5 bases, leaving 14 bases between them. The CDR3 loop is CAWKRGQGTEAFF. The CDR3, as DNA: TGTGCCTGGAAGAGGGGCCAGGGGACTGAAGCTTTCTTT.

The chain has TRBV20-1 and TRBJ2-7; 11 bases line up with TRBD2. Trimming removed 0 bases from V and 6 bases from J; junction bases left unmatched: 4. Germline CDR1 is DFQATT and CDR2 is SNEGSKA (reference sequence). The CDR3 runs 14 residues. Written as DNA, the CDR3 is TGCAGTGCTAGAGATCTAGCGGGGGGATCCGAGCAGTACTTC. Protein product: CSARDLAGGSEQYF.

The V and J genes are TRBV14 and TRBJ1-2; D call uncertain. Germline CDR1 SGHDN, CDR2 FVKESK. There are 13 residues in the CDR3. V lost 4 bases, J lost 5 bases, and 11 bases lay in between. The chain's CDR3 is CASSRRHQYGYTF. The CDR3 bases are TGTGCCAGCAGCCGGCGGCATCAGTATGGCTACACCTTC.

The table lists this clonotype with a few counts. The rearrangement uses TRBV5-1 and TRBJ1-2; the D gene is possibly TRBD1 (6 bases). V gave up 1 base and J gave up 13 bases, with 14 bases separating them. The CDR3 consists of 12 residues. In germline, CDR1 is SGHRS, CDR2 YFSETQ. The CDR3 DNA reads as TGCGCCAGCAGCTTGCAAACCGGGACACTCACCTTC. As protein: CASSLQTGTLTF.

Ten or more counts support this clonotype. The chain uses TRBV6-5 and TRBJ1-6; D is perhaps TRBD1 (6 bases). The germline V gene encodes CDR1 MNHEY and CDR2 SVGAGI. Deletions cut 0 bases from V and 13 bases from J, with 19 bases between. The length of the CDR3 is 16 residues. The CDR3 bases are TGTGCCAGCAGTTACTCGTCGACAGGTGTAGCGATTCCCCTCCACTTT. This gives the protein CASSYSSTGVAIPLHF.

This clonotype was detected many times. The chain links TRBV2 to TRBJ2-7; possibly TRBD2 for D (6 bases). Germline-derived CDR1 and CDR2 are SNHLY and FYNNEI. Trimming shortened V by 3 bases and J by 7 bases, and 16 bases separated the two germline ends. This CDR3 is 14 amino acids long. The CDR3 DNA is TGTGCCAGCAGTGAGGCGGCGGGGATTGAAGAGCAGTACTTC. Protein: CASSEAAGIEEQYF.

This clonotype was observed a few times. This rearrangement joins TRBV30 to TRBJ1-6; 8 nucleotides line up with TRBD1. The length of the CDR3 is 15 residues. The ends lost 3 bases at V and 10 bases at J; junction bases unmatched: 11. The germline V gene encodes CDR1 GTSNPN and CDR2 SVGIG (reference sequence). CDR3 sequence reads: CAWRPSDRGGSPLHF. CDR3 in DNA: TGTGCCTGGAGGCCAAGCGACAGGGGAGGATCACCCCTCCACTTT.

This clonotype was counted many times. The J gene is TRBJ2-7, the V gene TRBV12-3 or TRBV12-4; TRBD2 agrees at 7 bases. The CDR3 consists of 16 residues. J gave up 4 bases and V 5 bases, and 14 bases lay outside the gene matches. In DNA form, the CDR3 reads TGTGCCAGCAGTGCGCCCCAGGGAGGGCTGGGGTACGAGCAGTACTTC. This sequence encodes CASSAPQGGLGYEQYF.